What follows are 26 T cell receptor beta chains derived from one specimen sequenced in a study of radiation and T cells in renal cell carcinoma. Libraries were prepared by immunoSEQ multiplex PCR; TCRdb keeps only in-frame clonotypes and omits some of them. This sample has roughly 120,000 clones; roughly four fifths occur once, and the top ten carry 1.5% to 2%. Time point reported: blood 2 weeks post-SBRT. As for treatment: 15 Gy SBRT to primary tumor, nephrectomy 4 weeks later. The material was blood, obtained from a patient whose treatment included radiotherapy and nephrectomy. These receptors came from a woman in her sixties with renal cell carcinoma.

The rearrangement uses TRBV6-5 and TRBJ2-7; D may be TRBD1 (5 bases). Germline CDR1 reads MNHEY; CDR2 reads SVGAGI. The V and J ends lost 8 bases and 2 bases respectively, with 13 bases between them. CDR3 length equals 13 residues. The CDR3 DNA reads as TGTGCCAGCCGATCGAAGGGGACCTACGAGCAGTACTTC. Its translation: CASRSKGTYEQYF.

This clone was detected a few times. This chain links TRBV6-5 with TRBJ1-1, with D uncertain. CDR3 length: 13 amino acids. The germline V gene encodes CDR1 MNHEY and CDR2 SVGAGI. V lost 4 bases, J lost 5 bases, and 11 bases lay in between. The DNA of the CDR3 is TGTGCCAGCAGTTCCATGGTGGGAACTGAAGCTTTCTTT. Encoded protein: CASSSMVGTEAFF.

This CDR3 is CASSPRPEANTEAFF. The CDR3 region has the DNA TGCGCCAGCAGCCCCAGGCCGGAAGCGAACACTGAAGCTTTCTTT. This rearrangement joins TRBV5-1 to TRBJ1-1; no firm D call. CDR1 SGHRS and CDR2 YFSETQ come from the germline V gene. V was pared by 4 bases and J by 1 base, with 14 bases between. This CDR3 contains 15 residues. The full variable domain, in which reference TRBV5-1 and TRBJ1-1 provide the parts outside the CDR3, is KAGVTQTPRYLIKTRGQQVTLSCSPISGHRSVSWYQQTPGQGLQFLFEYFSETQRNKGNFPGRFSGRQFSNSRSEMNVSTLELGDSALYLCASSPRPEANTEAFFGQGTRLTVV.

About this clone: A much bigger clone sits one base away, suggesting this may be a read error. CDR3 in DNA: TGTGCCAGCAGTGGGGGAAGCTCCTACGAGCAGTACTTC. Translated: CASSGGSSYEQYF. The gene calls are TRBV6-5 and TRBJ2-7; D is tentatively TRBD1 or TRBD2 (5 bases each). The CDR3 runs 13 residues. The V end was cut by 5 bases, the J end by 0 bases, with 8 bases between. Germline assignment: CDR1 MNHEY and CDR2 SVGAGI.

The chain has TRBV27 and TRBJ2-1; D is possibly TRBD2 (6 bases). CDR1 is MNHEY and CDR2 is SMNVEV in the germline V gene (reference sequence). The CDR3 is 14 amino acids. V was clipped by 1 base and J by 16 bases, with 20 bases between them. The CDR3 DNA sequence: TGTGCCAGCAGTTTATTATTCGGGACCAGCGGGTGCTTCTTC. It specifies CASSLLFGTSGCFF.

The chain carries TRBV7-3 and TRBJ1-1, with 7 bases identical to TRBD1. Germline CDR1 and CDR2: SGHTA and FQGTGA. J gave up 0 bases and V 2 bases, and 6 bases lay outside the gene matches. The CDR3 contains 16 residues. CDR3: CASSLDRETMNTEAFF. The CDR3 nucleotides read TGTGCCAGCAGCTTAGACAGGGAAACTATGAACACTGAAGCTTTCTTT.

Of note for this clone: The same CDR3 arises from other DNA sequences in this sample as well. V and J are TRBV6-1 and TRBJ2-3; 10 positions agree with TRBD1. The CDR3 loop spans 14 amino acids. V dropped 6 bases and J dropped 1; count of bases not matched to a gene: 1. The germline CDR1 and CDR2 sequences are MNHNS and SASEGT. DNA of the CDR3: TGTGCCAGCAGAGGACAGGGGGGCACAGATACGCAGTATTTT. It encodes CASRGQGGTDTQYF.

A remark on this clone: At one of its ends the junction is not consistent with the germline gene, which may arise from a read error. The rearrangement links TRBV4-1 to TRBJ2-3; D gene ambiguous. CDR1 and CDR2 (germline): MGHRA, YSYEKL. The CDR3 spans 13 residues. The CDR3 sequence is CASSQGRPDTQYF. The CDR3 DNA reads TGCGCCAGCAGTCAAGGACGGCCAGATACGCAGTATTTT.

V is TRBV19 and J is TRBJ2-7; TRBD1 matches at 9 bases. CDR1 and CDR2 (germline): LNHDA, SQIVND (reference sequence). CDR3 length equals 14 residues. V lost 5 bases and J lost 1; bases outside the gene matches: 3. CDR3 in amino acids: CASSLGTGSYEQYF. CDR3 in DNA: TGTGCCAGTAGTCTCGGGACAGGGTCCTACGAGCAGTACTTC.

This sequence joins TRBV19 and TRBJ2-2, with 8 nucleotides matching TRBD1. V gave up 6 bases and J gave up 7 bases; unmatched junction bases: 4. CDR1 is LNHDA and CDR2 is SQIVND in the germline V gene (reference sequence). CDR3 length: 13 residues. The chain's CDR3 is CASRPQGGGELFF. The CDR3 nucleotides are TGTGCCAGTAGACCACAGGGGGGCGGGGAGCTGTTTTTT. Combining the CDR3 with reference TRBV19 and TRBJ2-2 gives the whole variable domain DGGITQSPKYLFRKEGQNVTLSCEQNLNHDAMYWYRQDPGQGLRLIYYSQIVNDFQKGDIAEGYSVSREKKESFPLTVTSAQKNPTAFYLCASRPQGGGELFFGEGSRLTVL.

This rearrangement joins TRBV2 to TRBJ2-1; the match to TRBD2 covers 9 bases. The CDR3 has 15 residues. V trimming: 6 bases; J trimming: 5 bases; junction bases outside the gene matches: 8. CDR1 is SNHLY, CDR2 FYNNEI, per germline. The CDR3 DNA reads TGTGCCAGCAGATGGGAGGCTAGCGGGGACAATGAGCAGTTCTTC. This encodes CASRWEASGDNEQFF.

The chain is built from TRBV5-1 and TRBJ2-2, with 7 bases matching TRBD2. The CDR3 has 16 residues. Trimming removed 6 bases from V and 6 bases from J; junction bases left unmatched: 14. Germline assignment: CDR1 SGHRS and CDR2 YFSETQ. The CDR3 DNA is TGCGCCAGCAAGTCTCTCCAGACGGGGGGATCCGGGGAGCTGTTTTTT. Translated, it gives CASKSLQTGGSGELFF.

This rearrangement joins TRBV6-6 to TRBJ2-5, with no clear D. Germline V gene data show CDR1 as MNHNY and CDR2 as SVGAGI (reference sequence). The CDR3 has 13 residues. Trimming removed 5 bases from V and 7 bases from J, with 14 bases in between. The CDR3: CASSLHWAWTQYF. In DNA, the CDR3 is TGTGCCAGCAGTCTTCACTGGGCGTGGACCCAGTACTTC.

This clone was observed a single time. The chain couples TRBV4-2 to TRBJ2-5; D is undetermined. The germline CDR1 and CDR2 sequences are LGHNA and YNFKEQ. There are 15 residues in the CDR3. V lost 2 bases to trimming and J lost 2 bases, with 12 bases between them. CDR3 in amino acids: CASSQSGRYQETQYF. CDR3 bases: TGTGCCAGCAGCCAAAGTGGACGGTATCAAGAGACCCAGTACTTC.

V and J are TRBV6-1 and TRBJ2-2; tentative D call: TRBD1 (6 bases). Germline V lookup: CDR1 MNHNS, CDR2 SASEGT. The CDR3 covers 14 residues. The V and J ends lost 7 bases and 5 bases respectively, with 14 bases between them. The CDR3 loop is CASTTGTPTGELFF. CDR3 DNA sequence: TGTGCCAGCACCACCGGGACACCAACCGGGGAGCTGTTTTTT.

V and J are TRBV27 and TRBJ2-5, with 9 nucleotides matching TRBD2. This CDR3 comprises 15 residues. Trimming took 3 bases from V and 4 from J; bases not matched to a gene: 6. Looked up from germline, CDR1 is MNHEY and CDR2 is SMNVEV (reference sequence). The CDR3 spells CASSLTGTSPETQYF. The CDR3 nucleotides are TGTGCCAGCAGTTTGACCGGGACTAGCCCAGAGACCCAGTACTTC.

The chain uses TRBV19 and TRBJ2-7, with TRBD1 as a possible D gene (5 bases). CDR3 length: 15 amino acids. The germline CDR1 and CDR2 sequences are LNHDA and SQIVND (reference sequence). The V gene lost 3 bases and the J gene lost 1 base, with 13 bases spanning the gap. CDR3 sequence (DNA): TGTGCCAGTAGTATGGGGCCCGGAGTTTCCTACGAGCAGTACTTC. It is translated as CASSMGPGVSYEQYF.

This sequence joins TRBV29-1 and TRBJ1-4; maybe TRBD1 (6 bases). The CDR3 is 13 amino acids. The V gene's germline CDR1 is SQVTM and CDR2 ANQGSEA. V lost 4 bases, J lost 4 bases, and 10 bases lay in between. Here the CDR3 reads CSVGIGGNEKLFF. CDR3 coding DNA: TGCAGCGTTGGGATAGGGGGTAATGAAAAACTGTTTTTT.

The rearrangement joins TRBV2 to TRBJ1-1; the D is unclear. V was shortened by 4 bases and J by 1 base, with 13 bases between the two germline ends. This CDR3 has 15 amino acids. Germline CDR1 is SNHLY and CDR2 is FYNNEI. The CDR3 DNA follows: TGTGCCAGCAGTGCCCGGTGGACGGCGAACACTGAAGCTTTCTTT. Amino acids: CASSARWTANTEAFF.

The J gene is TRBJ2-1, the V gene TRBV19; TRBD1 or TRBD2 may be the D gene (5 bases each). The V end was cut by 7 bases, the J end by 5 bases, with 27 bases between. Germline V gives CDR1 LNHDA, CDR2 SQIVND (reference sequence). The CDR3 is 18 residues long. The CDR3 DNA is TGTGCCAGTACCTTTGGTAGTGGAGGACATGTATGGAACAATGAGCAGTTCTTC. This sequence encodes CASTFGSGGHVWNNEQFF.

This sequence joins TRBV6-1 and TRBJ1-5, with a weak D call TRBD1 (6 bases). The germline V and J ends were trimmed by 2 bases and 6 bases, with 14 bases remaining between them. Per germline, CDR1 MNHNS and CDR2 SASEGT. This CDR3 has 15 residues. CDR3 nucleotide sequence: TGTGCCAGCAGTGAACCCGGGACAAGGATTCAGCCCCAGCATTTT. This codes for CASSEPGTRIQPQHF.

This chain uses TRBV9 with TRBJ2-3, with TRBD1 as a possible D gene (6 bases). The CDR3 runs 16 residues. Germline V gene sequence: CDR1 SGDLS, CDR2 YYNGEE. V lost 3 bases and J 0 bases, leaving 14 bases between the germline ends. The CDR3 region is CASSARQGRSTDTQYF. The CDR3 nucleotides are TGTGCCAGCAGCGCACGTCAGGGGCGCAGCACAGATACGCAGTATTTT.

The chain combines TRBV6-6 with TRBJ2-7; 8 bases fit TRBD2. Germline assignment: CDR1 MNHNY and CDR2 SVGAGI (reference sequence). V lost 6 bases, J lost 2 bases, and 9 bases stayed unmatched. The CDR3 runs to 15 residues. The CDR3: CASRKMAGGTYEQYF. The CDR3 DNA reads TGTGCCAGCAGAAAAATGGCGGGGGGCACCTACGAGCAGTACTTC.

Only a few counts were recorded for this clone. V gene TRBV5-1 combines with J gene TRBJ1-1, with TRBD1 identical over 8 bases. The trim removed 4 bases at V and 1 base at J, leaving 6 bases unmatched. This CDR3 comprises 15 residues. Germline assignment: CDR1 SGHRS and CDR2 YFSETQ. The CDR3 sequence is CASSIRQGWNTEAFF. CDR3 in DNA: TGCGCCAGCAGCATCCGACAGGGGTGGAACACTGAAGCTTTCTTT.

The chain is built from TRBV10-3 and TRBJ1-2; maybe TRBD1 (6 bases). Germline V CDR1 and CDR2: ENHRY, SYGVKD. The CDR3 spans 15 residues. The V end was cut by 3 bases, the J end by 8 bases, with 19 bases between. CDR3 amino acids: CAISEETGTNGGYTF. CDR3 nucleotides: TGTGCCATCAGTGAAGAGACCGGGACAAATGGGGGCTACACCTTC.

CDR3 loop: CASSPRGGFLKTGELFF. The CDR3 bases are TGTGCCAGCAGCCCACGGGGGGGGTTCCTCAAAACCGGGGAGCTGTTTTTT. The rearrangement joins TRBV7-9 to TRBJ2-2, with 8 bases lining up with TRBD2. CDR1 SEHNR and CDR2 FQNEAQ come from the germline V gene (reference sequence). The CDR3 length is 17 residues. The V segment lost 5 bases and the J segment 5 bases; nucleotides outside the gene matches: 13.